The T cell receptor (beta chain) under discussion was sequenced for a study of long-term antiretroviral therapy in people with HIV. Study-level information: The earliest samples came from an era when ART typically awaited falling CD4 counts.

The junction had 9 bases not matched to a gene; V was cut back by 0 bases and J by 13 bases. The V gene's germline CDR1 is ENHRY and CDR2 SYGVKD. CDR3 size: 15 residues. About this clone itself: Its antigen is not identified.

Findings of the study overall: Against controls, HIV repertoires showed narrower ranges of CDR3 length.

Researchers ran immunoSEQ v3.0 at survey level. Assay used: immunoSEQ multiplex PCR; TCRdb lists only in-frame clones, some missing. The table shows about 20,000 clones, with around four fifths occurring only once. The rearrangement links TRBV10-3 to TRBJ2-1, with 10 bases that match TRBD2. The input for sequencing was unsorted PBMCs, taken approximately 6.2 years after starting antiretroviral therapy. The receptor was isolated from a man aged 25 to 40 with HIV. Here the CDR3 reads CAISESDLAGEVQFF. The CDR3 nucleotides are TGTGCCATCAGTGAGTCGGATCTAGCGGGAGAGGTCCAGTTCTTC.